This TCR beta chain was sequenced for a study of blood T cell repertoires in COVID-19. Study-level information: The samples span acute and convalescent COVID-19 from the United States, Italy and Spain.

The CDR3 sequence is 16 residues long. CDR1 is MNHEY and CDR2 is SVGAGI in the germline V gene. V was pared by 2 bases and J by 1 base, with 14 bases between. Clones were read by immunoSEQ multiplex PCR, and TCRdb kept only the in-frame ones, dropping some. This table holds approximately 130,000 clones, 85% found once. The sample was peripheral blood. The chain combines TRBV6-5 with TRBJ1-1, with D perhaps matching TRBD1 (5 bases). This clonotype was obtained from a human donor in a cohort sampled during active COVID-19. CDR3 sequence (DNA): TGTGCCAGCAGTTACGTCCGGGGGAAGAAGAACACTGAAGCTTTCTTT. This codes for CASSYVRGKKNTEAFF.